Sequencing of this T cell receptor beta chain was carried out in a study of CD8+ T cells in alopecia areata. Treatment in this sample: oral pan-JAK inhibitor, 5-10 mg twice daily. Reverse transcribed after extraction, RNA yielded cDNA as the sequencing template. Sequencing used immunoSEQ multiplex PCR; TCRdb keeps in-frame clones, though not all of them. Among approximately 160,000 clones listed, around three fifths were seen once. The TCR comes from a human donor with alopecia areata. The sample in question was CD4+ T cells sorted from blood, obtained at week 24, from a patient treated with tofacitinib.

CDR3 sequence reads: CASQGAVGYTF. The CDR3 DNA reads as TGTGCCAGTCAGGGGGCAGTTGGCTACACCTTC. V and J are TRBV25-1 and TRBJ1-2, with 8 bases lining up with TRBD1. The CDR3 sequence is 11 residues long. The J segment lost 7 bases and the V segment lost 9 bases, leaving 4 bases of the junction unmatched. CDR1 and CDR2 from the germline V gene are MGHDK and SYGVNS.